One and the same sample provided the 26 T cell receptor beta chains below, sequenced in a study of cytomegalovirus exposure and HLA in healthy donors. TCRdb keeps only in-frame clones here, not all; method: immunoSEQ multiplex PCR. The sample includes roughly 75,000 clones, approximately 93% of them seen just once. The sequenced material came from PBMCs. The receptor set was obtained from a woman aged 18-29 years in good health and CMV-seropositive.

The chain recombines TRBV4-3 with TRBJ1-1; 9 positions agree with TRBD1. The germline gives CDR1 LGHNA, CDR2 YSLEER. V dropped 4 bases and J dropped 5; count of bases not matched to a gene: 8. CDR3 length equals 15 residues. Here the CDR3 DNA reads TGCGCCAGCAGCCGCCGGGACAGGGTTGAAACTGAAGCTTTCTTT. Translation: CASSRRDRVETEAFF.

The chain has TRBV2 and TRBJ1-1; D is perhaps TRBD1 (6 bases). This CDR3 comprises 16 residues. CDR1 is SNHLY and CDR2 is FYNNEI in the germline V gene. Trimming removed 9 bases at V and 0 bases at J, with 20 bases between. The CDR3 here is CASFWSGEGMNTEAFF. CDR3 in DNA: TGTGCCAGTTTTTGGTCAGGGGAGGGGATGAACACTGAAGCTTTCTTT.

The V gene is TRBV6-5, the J gene TRBJ2-7, with D possibly TRBD1 on 5 matching bases. CDR1 and CDR2 (germline): MNHEY, SVGAGI. The CDR3 totals 15 residues. V was clipped by 0 bases and J by 2 bases, with 11 bases between them. The CDR3 loop is CASSYSGRVAYEQYF. The CDR3 DNA reads as TGTGCCAGCAGTTACTCTGGCAGGGTAGCCTACGAGCAGTACTTC.

The rearrangement uses TRBV7-2 and TRBJ1-4, with D possibly being TRBD1 (5 bases). Trimming took off 1 base at V and 0 bases at J, with 12 bases between the two ends. The CDR3 covers 17 residues. Germline assignment: CDR1 SGHTA and CDR2 FQGNSA. CDR3 sequence reads: CASSLEGRAATNEKLFF. The DNA for the CDR3 is TGTGCCAGCAGCTTAGAAGGCAGGGCTGCAACTAATGAAAAACTGTTTTTT.

The rearrangement links TRBV28 to TRBJ2-7; D not certain. The CDR3 consists of 15 residues. Trimming removed 2 bases from V and 3 bases from J, with 14 bases in between. From germline, CDR1 is MDHEN and CDR2 SYDVKM. The CDR3 bases are TGTGCCAGCAGTTTACTTTCAGTACAGTACTACGAGCAGTACTTC. Translated, it gives CASSLLSVQYYEQYF.

This chain uses TRBV4-1 with TRBJ1-5, with 7 bases lining up with TRBD1. The CDR3 runs 14 residues. Germline CDR1 is MGHRA and CDR2 is YSYEKL. After removal of 3 bases from V and 6 bases from J, the junction contained 5 bases not matched to a gene. Here the CDR3 reads CASSHIQGFQPQHF. The CDR3 coding sequence is TGCGCCAGCAGCCACATACAGGGGTTTCAGCCCCAGCATTTT.

The CDR3 region is CASRRGGQGWNQPQHF. As DNA, the CDR3 is TGTGCCAGTAGGAGGGGCGGACAGGGATGGAATCAGCCCCAGCATTTT. The chain couples TRBV19 to TRBJ1-5; TRBD1 matches 8 bases. The ends lost 6 bases at V and 4 bases at J; junction bases unmatched: 11. Germline lookup yields CDR1 LNHDA and CDR2 SQIVND (reference sequence). The CDR3 consists of 16 residues.

A single count supports this clone. The rearrangement joins TRBV28 to TRBJ2-1; 12 nucleotides agree with TRBD2. Germline CDR1 is MDHEN and CDR2 is SYDVKM. V was pared by 4 bases and J by 6 bases, with 4 bases of the junction left unmatched. The CDR3 consists of 15 residues. Here the CDR3 reads CASSSPSGGANEQFF. The CDR3 DNA sequence: TGTGCCAGCAGTTCCCCTAGCGGGGGGGCCAATGAGCAGTTCTTC.

V gene TRBV18 combines with J gene TRBJ2-7; the D is unclear. Germline lookup yields CDR1 KGHSH and CDR2 LQKENI. The CDR3 length is 15 residues. Trimming shortened V by 2 bases and J by 5 bases, and 16 bases separated the two germline ends. CDR3 sequence: CASSPLNTEANEQYF. CDR3 bases: TGTGCCAGCTCACCATTAAATACCGAGGCAAACGAGCAGTACTTC.

This chain connects TRBV4-3 to TRBJ1-2; possibly TRBD1 for D (6 bases). The CDR3 length is 17 residues. Trimming removed 4 bases at V and 3 bases at J, with 21 bases between. Germline V gene lookup returns CDR1 LGHNA and CDR2 YSLEER. The DNA for the CDR3 is TGCGCCAGCAGCCCCCGTGGGGGCCGCAATGGTGACTATGGCTACACCTTC. This sequence encodes CASSPRGGRNGDYGYTF.

The chain couples TRBV9 to TRBJ2-3; TRBD2 aligns across 15 bases. The CDR3 is made up of 16 amino acids. J was trimmed by 4 bases and V by 3 bases; bases with no gene match: 3. Germline V gene data show CDR1 as SGDLS and CDR2 as YYNGEE. The CDR3 is CASSDRTSGRADTQYF. The CDR3, as DNA: TGTGCCAGCAGCGACAGGACTAGCGGGAGGGCAGATACGCAGTATTTT.

This chain links TRBV6-4 with TRBJ2-7, with 7 nucleotides matching TRBD2. Germline V CDR1 and CDR2: MRHNA, SNTAGT. This CDR3 comprises 22 residues. Trimming at V came to 2 bases and at J to 3 bases, leaving 28 bases not matched to a gene. CDR3 loop: CASSDPRWEGGVALYLFYEQYF. As DNA, the CDR3 is TGTGCCAGCAGTGACCCCCGGTGGGAGGGTGGGGTAGCGCTCTACCTCTTCTACGAGCAGTACTTC.

The V gene is TRBV5-1, the J gene TRBJ2-1, with a possible D match to TRBD2 (6 bases). The CDR3 sequence is 15 residues long. CDR1 and CDR2 from the germline V gene are SGHRS and YFSETQ. Deletions cut 0 bases from V and 7 bases from J, with 14 bases between. The CDR3 loop is CASSLEGLPQNEQFF. DNA of the CDR3: TGCGCCAGCAGCTTGGAGGGACTCCCGCAGAATGAGCAGTTCTTC.

This rearrangement joins TRBV28 to TRBJ1-2; D is unresolved. This CDR3 comprises 12 residues. Germline V gene lookup returns CDR1 MDHEN and CDR2 SYDVKM. The V and J ends lost 5 bases and 2 bases respectively, with 6 bases between them. CDR3 nucleotides: TGTGCCAGCAGTATAATGAACTATGGCTACACCTTC. Its translation is CASSIMNYGYTF.

The chain combines TRBV27 with TRBJ1-2; no clear D. Germline CDR1 is MNHEY and CDR2 is SMNVEV (reference sequence). Trimming took off 5 bases at V and 4 bases at J, with 14 bases between the two ends. The CDR3 totals 14 residues. This CDR3 is CASSPGWRAYGYTF. In DNA form, the CDR3 reads TGTGCCAGCAGTCCAGGTTGGAGGGCCTATGGCTACACCTTC.

This chain joins TRBV11-2 and TRBJ2-2; TRBD2 is a possible D gene (7 bases). This CDR3 spans 19 amino acids. Germline values: CDR1 SGHAT, CDR2 FQNNGV. The germline V and J ends were trimmed by 0 bases and 0 bases, with 17 bases remaining between them. The CDR3 bases are TGTGCCAGCAGCTTAGATGGAGGGGGGGGCGGAGCGAACACCGGGGAGCTGTTTTTT. It codes for CASSLDGGGGGANTGELFF.

The gene calls are TRBV5-5 and TRBJ1-2; D may be TRBD1 (6 bases). V was shortened by 6 bases and J by 2 bases, with 14 bases between the two germline ends. The CDR3 has 14 residues. Per the germline V gene, CDR1 is SGHKS and CDR2 is YYEKEE (reference sequence). The CDR3 coding sequence is TGTGCCAGCACCCGCGGGGGGGGCAACTATGGCTACACCTTC. Amino acid sequence: CASTRGGGNYGYTF. The full variable domain, with the rest looked up from reference TRBV5-5 and TRBJ1-2, is DAGVTQSPTHLIKTRGQQVTLRCSPISGHKSVSWYQQVLGQGPQFIFQYYEKEERGRGNFPDRFSARQFPNYSSELNVNALLLGDSALYLCASTRGGGNYGYTFGSGTRLTVV.

The table lists this clone with a count of one. The chain is built from TRBV19 and TRBJ2-5; 9 nucleotides line up with TRBD2. The CDR3 length is 15 residues. V dropped 7 bases and J dropped 5; count of bases not matched to a gene: 11. Germline V gives CDR1 LNHDA, CDR2 SQIVND (reference sequence). The CDR3 is CASTLGRGGQETQYF. The CDR3 nucleotides read TGTGCCAGTACCCTAGGGCGGGGGGGCCAGGAGACCCAGTACTTC.

The rearrangement links TRBV29-1 to TRBJ2-5; 9 bases fit TRBD1. Germline V gene sequence: CDR1 SQVTM, CDR2 ANQGSEA. The CDR3 extends over 14 amino acids. Trimming cost V 4 bases and J 5 bases; bases outside gene matches: 8. The DNA for the CDR3 is TGCAGCGTTGCCTCTACAGGGGGCGATGAGACCCAGTACTTC. Translating gives CSVASTGGDETQYF.

The chain has TRBV11-3 and TRBJ2-4, with D possibly TRBD1 on 5 matching bases. Germline CDR1 and CDR2: SGHNT and YENEEA. The CDR3 totals 13 residues. V lost 4 bases, J lost 8 bases, and 12 bases lay in between. The CDR3 protein is CASSSGFSDIQYF. The CDR3 coding sequence is TGTGCCAGCAGCTCAGGGTTTTCGGACATTCAGTACTTC.

This clone was seen only once. The gene calls are TRBV7-3 and TRBJ2-3; D is unclear. The CDR3 contains 16 residues. Germline CDR1 SGHTA, CDR2 FQGTGA. With 1 base removed from V and 3 bases from J, the gap between germline ends came to 14 bases. The CDR3 protein is CASSLRPPGQTDTQYF. The CDR3 region has the DNA TGTGCCAGCAGCTTAAGGCCCCCTGGCCAAACAGATACGCAGTATTTT.

V usage is TRBV10-3 and J usage is TRBJ2-7; D possibly corresponds to TRBD1 (6 bases). V was shortened by 3 bases and J by 13 bases, with 13 bases between the two germline ends. The CDR3 contains 11 residues. Germline V gives CDR1 ENHRY, CDR2 SYGVKD. CDR3 nucleotides: TGTGCCATCAGTGATCGGGACATGAGTTACTTC. Its protein is CAISDRDMSYF.

The chain is built from TRBV15 and TRBJ2-5, with D possibly being TRBD1 (8 bases). The germline V gene encodes CDR1 LNHNV and CDR2 YYDKDF (reference sequence). The V and J ends lost 0 bases and 8 bases respectively, with 22 bases between them. The CDR3 consists of 17 residues. CDR3 region: CATSRDPRPGGGGTQYF. The CDR3 nucleotides are TGTGCCACCAGCAGAGATCCCCGACCAGGGGGCGGGGGCACCCAGTACTTC.

This chain uses TRBV4-2 with TRBJ1-4, with D hard to call. Germline loops: CDR1 LGHNA, CDR2 YNFKEQ. This CDR3 spans 17 amino acids. Deletions cut 0 bases from V and 0 bases from J, with 11 bases between. This chain's CDR3 is CASSQEPAGATNEKLFF. CDR3 sequence (DNA): TGTGCCAGCAGCCAAGAGCCGGCAGGTGCAACTAATGAAAAACTGTTTTTT.

This clone showed up just once. The chain joins TRBV6-1 to TRBJ2-1; TRBD2 aligns across 10 bases. The V segment lost 6 bases and the J segment 4 bases; nucleotides outside the gene matches: 6. Germline V gene lookup returns CDR1 MNHNS and CDR2 SASEGT. The CDR3 runs 15 residues. The CDR3 reads CASSMGLARYNEQFF. The CDR3 coding sequence is TGTGCCAGCAGCATGGGACTAGCGCGGTACAATGAGCAGTTCTTC.

The rearrangement links TRBV6-1 to TRBJ2-3, with a weak D call TRBD1 (6 bases). The V gene's germline CDR1 is MNHNS and CDR2 SASEGT. This CDR3 spans 14 amino acids. Trimming removed 7 bases at V and 2 bases at J, with 13 bases between. In DNA form, the CDR3 reads TGTGCCAGCAACGGACCAGGGGACACAGATACGCAGTATTTT. It specifies CASNGPGDTDTQYF.